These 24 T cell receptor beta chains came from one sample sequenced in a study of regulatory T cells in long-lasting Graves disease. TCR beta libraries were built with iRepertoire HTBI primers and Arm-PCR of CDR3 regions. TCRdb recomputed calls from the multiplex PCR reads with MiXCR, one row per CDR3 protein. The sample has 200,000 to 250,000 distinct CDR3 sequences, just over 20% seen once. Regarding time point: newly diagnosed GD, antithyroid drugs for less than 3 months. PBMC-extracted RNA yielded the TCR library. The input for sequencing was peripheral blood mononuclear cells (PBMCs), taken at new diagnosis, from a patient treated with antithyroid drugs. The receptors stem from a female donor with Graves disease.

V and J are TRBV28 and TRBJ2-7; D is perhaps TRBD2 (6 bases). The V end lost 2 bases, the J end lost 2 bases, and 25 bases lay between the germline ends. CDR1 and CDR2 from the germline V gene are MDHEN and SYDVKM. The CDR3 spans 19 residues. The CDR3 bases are TGTGCCAGCAGTTTAGGGACTCCATCTACCGATACAATACCCTACGAGCAGTACTTC. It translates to CASSLGTPSTDTIPYEQYF.

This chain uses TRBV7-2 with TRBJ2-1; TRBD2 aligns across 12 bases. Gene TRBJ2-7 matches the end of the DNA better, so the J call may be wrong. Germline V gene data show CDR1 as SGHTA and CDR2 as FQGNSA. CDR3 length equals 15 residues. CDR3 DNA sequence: TGTGCCAGCAGCTGGACTAGCGGGGTGTACAATGAGCAGTACTTC. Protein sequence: CASSWTSGVYNEQYF.

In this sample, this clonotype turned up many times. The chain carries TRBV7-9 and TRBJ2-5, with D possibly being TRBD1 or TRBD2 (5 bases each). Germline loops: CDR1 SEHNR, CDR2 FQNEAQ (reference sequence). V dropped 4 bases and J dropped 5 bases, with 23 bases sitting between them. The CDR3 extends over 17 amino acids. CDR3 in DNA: TGTGCCAGCAGCTACACAGCCGGGGCAACTACCCGGGAGACCCAGTACTTC. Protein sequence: CASSYTAGATTRETQYF.

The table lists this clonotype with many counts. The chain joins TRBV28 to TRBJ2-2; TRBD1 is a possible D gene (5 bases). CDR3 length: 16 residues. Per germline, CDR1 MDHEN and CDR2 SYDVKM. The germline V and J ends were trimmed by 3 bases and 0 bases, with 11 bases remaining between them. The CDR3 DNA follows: TGTGCCAGCAGTTTCGGTGGACATACGAACACCGGGGAGCTGTTTTTT. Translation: CASSFGGHTNTGELFF.

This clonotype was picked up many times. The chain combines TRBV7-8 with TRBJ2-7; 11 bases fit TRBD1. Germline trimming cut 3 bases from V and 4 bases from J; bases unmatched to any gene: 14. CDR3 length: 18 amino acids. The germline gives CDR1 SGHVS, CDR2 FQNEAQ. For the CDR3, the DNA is TGTGCCAGCAGCTTTGGGGGGACAGGGGGTTCTGAGGGGTACGAGCAGTACTTC. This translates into CASSFGGTGGSEGYEQYF.

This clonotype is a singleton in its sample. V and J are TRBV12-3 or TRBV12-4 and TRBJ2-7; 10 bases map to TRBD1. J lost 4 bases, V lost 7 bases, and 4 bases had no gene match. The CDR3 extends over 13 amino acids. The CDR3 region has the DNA TGTGCCAGCAAGGGACAGGGGAATTACGAGCAGTACTTC. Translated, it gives CASKGQGNYEQYF.

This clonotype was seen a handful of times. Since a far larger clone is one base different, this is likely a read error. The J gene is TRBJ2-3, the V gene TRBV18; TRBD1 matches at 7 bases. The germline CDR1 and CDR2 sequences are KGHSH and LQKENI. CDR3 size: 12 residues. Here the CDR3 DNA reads TGTGCCAGCTCAGGGGACAGCTACGAGCAGCACTTC. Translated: CASSGDSYEQHF.

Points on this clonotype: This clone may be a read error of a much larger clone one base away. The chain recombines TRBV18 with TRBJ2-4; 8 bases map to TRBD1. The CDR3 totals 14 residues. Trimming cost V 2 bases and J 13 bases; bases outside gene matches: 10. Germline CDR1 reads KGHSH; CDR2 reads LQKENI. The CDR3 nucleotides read TGTGCCAGCTCACCATCCGACAGGGGAAATGAGCAGTACTTC. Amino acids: CASSPSDRGNEQYF.

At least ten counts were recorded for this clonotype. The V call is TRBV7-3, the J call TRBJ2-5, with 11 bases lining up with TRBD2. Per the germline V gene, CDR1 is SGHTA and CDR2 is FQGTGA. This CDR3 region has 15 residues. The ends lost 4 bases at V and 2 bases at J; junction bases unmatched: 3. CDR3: CASSSTSGIQETQYF. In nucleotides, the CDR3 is TGTGCCAGCAGCTCGACTAGCGGGATACAAGAGACCCAGTACTTC.

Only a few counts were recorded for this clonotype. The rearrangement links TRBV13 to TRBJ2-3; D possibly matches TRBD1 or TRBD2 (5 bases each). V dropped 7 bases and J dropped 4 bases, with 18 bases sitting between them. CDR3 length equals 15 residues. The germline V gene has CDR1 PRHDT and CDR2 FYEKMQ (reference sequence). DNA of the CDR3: TGTGCCAGCACGGGGCTCCACGAGGGTCCAGATACGCAGTATTTT. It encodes CASTGLHEGPDTQYF.

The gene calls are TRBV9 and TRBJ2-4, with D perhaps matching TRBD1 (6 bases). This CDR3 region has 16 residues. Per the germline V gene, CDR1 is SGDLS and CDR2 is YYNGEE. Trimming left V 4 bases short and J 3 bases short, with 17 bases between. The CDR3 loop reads CASSTTGTAGKNIQYF. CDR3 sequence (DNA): TGTGCCAGCAGCACTACAGGGACGGCGGGCAAAAACATTCAGTACTTC.

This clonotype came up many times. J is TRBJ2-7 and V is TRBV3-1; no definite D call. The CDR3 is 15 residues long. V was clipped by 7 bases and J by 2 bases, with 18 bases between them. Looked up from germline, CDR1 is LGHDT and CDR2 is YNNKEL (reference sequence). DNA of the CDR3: TGTGCCAGCACCCAGGACGGTCACTTCCCCTACGAGCAGTACTTC. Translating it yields CASTQDGHFPYEQYF.

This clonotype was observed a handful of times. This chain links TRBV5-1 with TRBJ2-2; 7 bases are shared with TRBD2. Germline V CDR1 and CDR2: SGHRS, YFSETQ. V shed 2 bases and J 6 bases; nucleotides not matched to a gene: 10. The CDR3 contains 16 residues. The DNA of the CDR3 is TGCGCCAGCAGCTTATTTGCGGGAGTAGGGGCCGGGGAGCTGTTTTTT. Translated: CASSLFAGVGAGELFF. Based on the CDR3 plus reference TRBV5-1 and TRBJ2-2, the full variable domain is KAGVTQTPRYLIKTRGQQVTLSCSPISGHRSVSWYQQTPGQGLQFLFEYFSETQRNKGNFPGRFSGRQFSNSRSEMNVSTLELGDSALYLCASSLFAGVGAGELFFGEGSRLTVL.

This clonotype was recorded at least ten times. The CDR3 DNA reads as TGTGCCAGCAGTTACTCGAGGGACGGACCATATGGCTACACCTTC. Its translation: CASSYSRDGPYGYTF. The chain couples TRBV6-5 to TRBJ1-2; possible D gene TRBD1, 5 bases. The CDR3 has 15 residues. CDR1 is MNHEY, CDR2 SVGAGI, per germline. V lost 0 bases to trimming and J lost 5 bases, with 13 bases between them.

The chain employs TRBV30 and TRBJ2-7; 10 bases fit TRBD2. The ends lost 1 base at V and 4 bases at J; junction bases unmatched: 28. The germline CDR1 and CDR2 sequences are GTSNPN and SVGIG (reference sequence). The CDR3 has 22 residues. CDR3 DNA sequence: TGTGCCTGGAGTGACTTATTCGTGGGGGGCGTAGCGGGAGGACGCGGGGGGTACGAGCAGTACTTC. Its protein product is CAWSDLFVGGVAGGRGGYEQYF.

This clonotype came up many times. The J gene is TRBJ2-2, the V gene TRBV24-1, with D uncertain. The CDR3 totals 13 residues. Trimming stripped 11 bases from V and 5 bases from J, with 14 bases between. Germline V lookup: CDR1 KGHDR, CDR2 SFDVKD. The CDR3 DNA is TGTGCCAGCATGGAACTTGAGACCGGGGAGCTGTTTTTT. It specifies CASMELETGELFF.

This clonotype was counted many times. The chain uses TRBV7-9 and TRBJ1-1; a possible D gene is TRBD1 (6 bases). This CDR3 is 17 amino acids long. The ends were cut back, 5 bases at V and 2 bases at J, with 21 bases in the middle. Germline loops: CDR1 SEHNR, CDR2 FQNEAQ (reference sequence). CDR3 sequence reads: CASSQRAGEMPNTEAFF. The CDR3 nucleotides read TGTGCCAGCAGCCAGAGGGCAGGGGAGATGCCCAACACTGAAGCTTTCTTT.

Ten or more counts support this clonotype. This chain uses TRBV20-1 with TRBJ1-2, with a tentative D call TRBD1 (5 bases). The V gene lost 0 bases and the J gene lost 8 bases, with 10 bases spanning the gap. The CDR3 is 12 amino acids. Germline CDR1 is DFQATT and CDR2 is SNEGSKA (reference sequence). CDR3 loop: CSARDRGVGYTF. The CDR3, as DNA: TGCAGTGCTAGAGACCGAGGGGTCGGCTACACCTTC.

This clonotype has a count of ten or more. The DNA of the CDR3 is TGTGCCAGCAGCTTAGTGCTCAATGAAAAACTGTTTTTT. Protein sequence: CASSLVLNEKLFF. The chain employs TRBV7-2 and TRBJ1-4, with D hard to call. V dropped 1 base and J dropped 5 bases, with 5 bases sitting between them. Per germline, CDR1 SGHTA and CDR2 FQGNSA. CDR3 size: 13 residues.

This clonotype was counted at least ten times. As DNA, the CDR3 is TGCAGTGCTAGGCGAGGGGCGGCAGGCTATGGCTACACCTTC. Its translation is CSARRGAAGYGYTF. The V and J genes are TRBV20-1 and TRBJ1-2, with D perhaps matching TRBD1 (5 bases). Germline CDR1 DFQATT, CDR2 SNEGSKA (reference sequence). The length of the CDR3 is 14 residues. The V end was cut by 3 bases, the J end by 4 bases, with 15 bases between.

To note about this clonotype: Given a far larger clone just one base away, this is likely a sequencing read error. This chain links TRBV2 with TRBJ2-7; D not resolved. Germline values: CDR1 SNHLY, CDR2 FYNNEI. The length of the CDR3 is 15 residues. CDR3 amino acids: CASSFSGQSSYGQYF. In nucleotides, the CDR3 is TGTGCCAGCAGCTTCTCGGGCCAAAGCTCCTACGGGCAGTACTTC.

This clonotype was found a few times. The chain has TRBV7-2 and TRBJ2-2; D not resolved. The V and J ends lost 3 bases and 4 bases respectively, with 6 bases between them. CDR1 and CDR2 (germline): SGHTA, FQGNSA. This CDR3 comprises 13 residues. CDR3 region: CASSFFPTGELFF. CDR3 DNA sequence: TGTGCCAGCAGCTTTTTCCCCACCGGGGAGCTGTTTTTT.

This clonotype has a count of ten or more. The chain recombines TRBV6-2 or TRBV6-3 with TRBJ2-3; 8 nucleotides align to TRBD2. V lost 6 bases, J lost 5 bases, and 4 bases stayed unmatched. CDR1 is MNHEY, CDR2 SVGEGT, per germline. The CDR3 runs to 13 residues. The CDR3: CASSPAGVDTQYF. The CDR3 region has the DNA TGTGCCAGCAGCCCAGCGGGAGTAGATACGCAGTATTTT.

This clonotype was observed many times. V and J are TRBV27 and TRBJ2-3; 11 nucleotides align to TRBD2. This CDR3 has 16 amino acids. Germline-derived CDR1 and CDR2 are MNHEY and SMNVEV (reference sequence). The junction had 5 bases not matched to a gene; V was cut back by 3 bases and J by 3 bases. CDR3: CASSFIGTSGTDTQYF. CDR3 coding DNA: TGTGCCAGCAGTTTCATAGGGACTAGCGGAACAGATACGCAGTATTTT.